The clone carrying this T cell receptor beta chain was detected only a few times. The V gene end was trimmed by 3 bases and the J gene end by 5 bases; junction bases not matched to a gene: 2. CDR1 is MRHNA, CDR2 SNTAGT, per germline. This CDR3 is 13 amino acids long. This record belongs to a study of blood T cell repertoires in COVID-19. Study information: Donors in the United States, Italy and Spain gave samples during acute or convalescent COVID-19. In each case, the material was cDNA or gDNA derived from T cells, B-cell-depleted T cells, or PBMCs.

In the study's own analysis: Counts of nucleated cells, estimated from reference gene primer amplification, were obtained. TCRdb's table, derived via immunoSEQ multiplex PCR, lists solely in-frame clones and lacks some. The V and J calls and clone size were taken over from that table, and D and trimming were inferred from the DNA. The sample gives approximately 92,000 clones, 85% of which show up once; nearly 3.5% is in the top ten. The TCR was taken from a middle-aged man with acute or convalescent COVID-19. The chain has TRBV6-4 and TRBJ1-2, with 8 bases aligning to TRBD1. Sequenced: peripheral blood. The CDR3 sequence is CASSEQGEYGYTF. CDR3 nucleotide sequence: TGTGCCAGCAGTGAACAGGGGGAGTATGGCTACACCTTC.